The 12 T cell receptor beta chains given below trace back to one sample, sequenced in a study of neurological immune-mediated disorders. Each CDR3 protein is one row after TCRdb ran MiXCR on the 5' RACE reads. The repertoire holds tens of thousands of distinct CDR3 sequences, with around 3.4% as singletons. The specimen sequenced was PBMCs. These receptors were obtained from a woman aged 45-65 years with multiple sclerosis.

This clonotype was detected ten times or more. This chain uses TRBV4-1 with TRBJ2-3, with D hard to call. V gave up 4 bases and J gave up 2 bases, with 10 bases separating them. Germline V CDR1 and CDR2: MGHRA, YSYEKL. The CDR3 loop spans 14 amino acids. CDR3: CASSRNGLTDTQYF. For the CDR3, the DNA is TGCGCCAGCAGCCGTAACGGCCTCACAGATACGCAGTATTTT.

This clonotype was seen ten or more times. The V call is TRBV7-9, the J call TRBJ2-5; D perhaps matches TRBD1 (5 bases). Trimming pared 6 bases from V and 9 bases from J, leaving 14 bases between. Germline values: CDR1 SEHNR, CDR2 FQNEAQ (reference sequence). The CDR3 consists of 12 residues. The CDR3 loop is CASSLSLGAQYF. As DNA, the CDR3 is TGTGCCAGCAGTCTTTCTCTAGGGGCCCAGTACTTC. Drawing the rest from reference TRBV7-9 and TRBJ2-5, the complete variable domain is DTGVSQNPRHKITKRGQNVTFRCDPISEHNRLYWYRQTLGQGPEFLTYFQNEAQLEKSRLLSDRFSAERPKGSFSTLEIQRTEQGDSAMYLCASSLSLGAQYFGPGTRLLVL.

This clonotype occurred many times. The chain has TRBV7-9 and TRBJ2-7; D is uncertain. CDR3 length equals 12 residues. Germline CDR1 and CDR2: SEHNR and FQNEAQ (reference sequence). Deletions cut 3 bases from V and 7 bases from J, with 10 bases between. For the CDR3, the DNA is TGTGCCAGCAGCTTTAGTCGAGAAGAGCAGTACTTC. Its translation is CASSFSREEQYF.

This clonotype was recorded at least ten times. This chain uses TRBV5-6 with TRBJ2-5, with a possible D match to TRBD2 (7 bases). There are 14 residues in the CDR3. Trimming shortened V by 4 bases and J by 5 bases, and 15 bases separated the two germline ends. CDR1 is SGHDT, CDR2 YYEEEE, per germline. In DNA form, the CDR3 reads TGTGCCAGCAGCCCGGTCGGGGGGCGGGAGACCCAGTACTTC. As protein: CASSPVGGRETQYF.

This clonotype showed up many times. The chain recombines TRBV20-1 with TRBJ1-4; no firm D call. V gave up 7 bases and J gave up 0 bases, with 18 bases separating them. CDR1 and CDR2 (germline): DFQATT, SNEGSKA (reference sequence). The CDR3 sequence is 16 residues long. CDR3 sequence reads: CSVRVRAVSTNEKLFF. CDR3 DNA sequence: TGCAGTGTTAGGGTACGGGCAGTTTCAACTAATGAAAAACTGTTTTTT.

This clonotype occurred a few times. The chain uses TRBV12-3 or TRBV12-4 and TRBJ1-4; unclear D gene. This CDR3 contains 13 residues. V shed 5 bases and J shed 11 bases, with 15 bases lying between them. The CDR3: CASSMDRGGKLFF. CDR3 coding DNA: TGTGCCAGCAGTATGGACCGCGGCGGGAAACTGTTTTTT.

This clonotype was seen many times. CDR3 loop: CSVAQGASGEQYF. The CDR3 nucleotides read TGCAGCGTTGCCCAGGGGGCCTCTGGCGAGCAGTACTTC. V usage is TRBV29-1 and J usage is TRBJ2-7; 8 bases align to TRBD1. Trimming removed 4 bases from V and 6 bases from J; junction bases left unmatched: 8. CDR1 is SQVTM, CDR2 ANQGSEA, per germline. The CDR3 runs 13 residues.

This clonotype has more than one count but fewer than ten. The chain carries TRBV7-6 and TRBJ2-2; D not resolved. Trimming took off 1 base at V and 4 bases at J, with 10 bases between the two ends. CDR1 is SGHVS and CDR2 is FNYEAQ in the germline V gene. The CDR3 contains 15 residues. The CDR3 protein is CASSLDSWATGELFF. The CDR3 nucleotides are TGTGCCAGCAGCTTAGACAGTTGGGCCACCGGGGAGCTGTTTTTT.

This clonotype was detected many times. The chain joins TRBV7-9 to TRBJ1-5; 7 positions agree with TRBD1. V was pared by 5 bases and J by 0 bases, with 4 bases of the junction left unmatched. This CDR3 has 15 residues. Germline values: CDR1 SEHNR, CDR2 FQNEAQ (reference sequence). The CDR3 nucleotides read TGTGCCAGCAGCCTGGGACAGAATAGCAATCAGCCCCAGCATTTT. Its protein is CASSLGQNSNQPQHF.

This clonotype was counted a few times. The genes are TRBV6-2 or TRBV6-3 and TRBJ2-7; 12 bases match TRBD2. Trimming removed 8 bases from V and 0 bases from J; junction bases left unmatched: 8. CDR1 and CDR2 (germline): MNHEY, SVGEGT. The CDR3 runs to 16 residues. The CDR3: CASGGLAGRSSYEQYF. The CDR3 DNA reads as TGTGCCAGCGGCGGACTAGCGGGGAGAAGCTCCTACGAGCAGTACTTC.

This clonotype was recorded many times. The chain carries TRBV5-5 and TRBJ2-5; 11 bases are a match to TRBD2. The germline CDR1 and CDR2 sequences are SGHKS and YYEKEE (reference sequence). This CDR3 has 15 residues. Trimming at V came to 6 bases and at J to 4 bases, leaving 8 bases not matched to a gene. CDR3 sequence (DNA): TGTGCCAGCACTGTAGCGGGGGGGCTATCAGAGACCCAGTACTTC. Translated: CASTVAGGLSETQYF.

In its sample, this clonotype was seen a few times. The rearrangement uses TRBV25-1 and TRBJ2-1; D is tentatively TRBD1 or TRBD2 (5 bases each). Looked up from germline, CDR1 is MGHDK and CDR2 is SYGVNS. Trimming removed 4 bases from V and 3 bases from J, with 22 bases in between. This CDR3 spans 18 amino acids. The CDR3 here is CASSVAWGSGAGYNEQFF. The CDR3 DNA reads as TGTGCCAGCAGTGTCGCCTGGGGGTCTGGCGCGGGCTACAATGAGCAGTTCTTC. The whole variable domain, filled in from reference TRBV25-1 and TRBJ2-1, reads EADIYQTPRYLVIGTGKKITLECSQTMGHDKMYWYQQDPGMELHLIHYSYGVNSTEKGDLSSESTVSRIRTEHFPLTLESARPSHTSQYLCASSVAWGSGAGYNEQFFGPGTRLTVL.